The subject of this entry is one TCR beta chain. This entry belongs to a study of blood T cell repertoires in COVID-19. Study context: COVID-19 samples collected from the United States, Italy and Spain covered acute and convalescent phases. Nucleic acid was either cDNA or gDNA, and it came from T cells, B-cell-depleted T cells, or PBMCs.

Trimming left V 5 bases short and J 4 bases short, with 9 bases between. CDR3 length: 12 residues. Germline V gene sequence: CDR1 SGHNT, CDR2 YENEEA. This table comes from immunoSEQ multiplex PCR, and its TCRdb copy is limited to in-frame clones, with some not included. The sample comprises about 81,000 clones, 90% to 95% of which are singletons, and about 2% rests with the top ten. This receptor was taken from a woman aged 45-60 years in a cohort sampled during active COVID-19. Sequencing used peripheral blood. The rearrangement joins TRBV11-3 to TRBJ2-7, with a weak D call TRBD1 (5 bases). The CDR3 reads CASSHQGYEQYF. The CDR3 nucleotides are TGTGCCAGCAGCCATCAGGGATACGAGCAGTACTTC.